This paragraph reports one T cell receptor beta chain. The germline V and J ends were trimmed by 4 bases and 4 bases, with 11 bases remaining between them. This CDR3 is built from 14 residues. Per germline, CDR1 ENHRY and CDR2 SYGVKD. This sample was taken from a study of blood T cell repertoires in COVID-19. For the study at large: Whether acute or convalescent, the COVID-19 samples came from the United States, Italy and Spain.

The participants were between about 18 and 95 years old and came from under 25 US areas. In the original analysis: For nucleated cells, counts were estimated from reference gene primer amplification. TCRdb's copy holds only in-frame clones and misses some; the assay was immunoSEQ multiplex PCR. V, J and clone size are taken as reported in that table, and D and trimming were inferred from the DNA itself. The sample has just over 300,000 clones, 90% seen once. The TCR sequence derives from a young woman with acute COVID-19. This chain links TRBV10-3 with TRBJ1-3; D unresolved. The source material was PBMCs or T cells enriched from blood (not recorded which). The chain's CDR3 is CAISGTGAGNTIYF. For the CDR3, the DNA is TGTGCCATCAGTGGAACGGGTGCCGGAAACACCATATATTTT.